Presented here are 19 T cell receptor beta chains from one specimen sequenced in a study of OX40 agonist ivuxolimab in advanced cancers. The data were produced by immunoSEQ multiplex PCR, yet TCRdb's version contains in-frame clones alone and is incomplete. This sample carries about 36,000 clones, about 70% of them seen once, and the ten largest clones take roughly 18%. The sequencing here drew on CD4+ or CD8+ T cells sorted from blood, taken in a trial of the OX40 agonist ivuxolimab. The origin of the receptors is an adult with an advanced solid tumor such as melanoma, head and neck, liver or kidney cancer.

The CDR3 region has the DNA TGTGCCATCAGTGACCAGCGGGGGGGCCAAGAGACCCAGTACTTC. The encoded protein is CAISDQRGGQETQYF. The V call is TRBV10-3, the J call TRBJ2-5, with 10 bases identical to TRBD2. Germline-derived CDR1 and CDR2 are ENHRY and SYGVKD. The J segment lost 1 base and the V segment lost 3 bases, leaving 2 bases of the junction unmatched. There are 15 residues in the CDR3.

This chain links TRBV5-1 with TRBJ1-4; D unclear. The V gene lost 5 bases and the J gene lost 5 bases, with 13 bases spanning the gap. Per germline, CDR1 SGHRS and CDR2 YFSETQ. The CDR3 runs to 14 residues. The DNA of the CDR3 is TGCGCCAGCAGGGGTGGCGGGGTAAATGAAAAACTGTTTTTT. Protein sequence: CASRGGGVNEKLFF.

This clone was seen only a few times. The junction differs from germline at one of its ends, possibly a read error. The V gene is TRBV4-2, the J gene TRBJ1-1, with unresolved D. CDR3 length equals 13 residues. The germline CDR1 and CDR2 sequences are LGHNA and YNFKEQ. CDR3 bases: TGTGCCAGCAGCGAAGAGGCGAACACTGAAGCTTTCTTT. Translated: CASSEEANTEAFF.

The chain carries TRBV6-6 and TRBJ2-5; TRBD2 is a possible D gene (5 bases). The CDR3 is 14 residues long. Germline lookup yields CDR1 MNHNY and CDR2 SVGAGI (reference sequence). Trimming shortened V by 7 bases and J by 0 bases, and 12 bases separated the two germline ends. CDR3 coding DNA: TGTGCCAGCACCCCCTCGGGATACCAAGAGACCCAGTACTTC. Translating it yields CASTPSGYQETQYF.

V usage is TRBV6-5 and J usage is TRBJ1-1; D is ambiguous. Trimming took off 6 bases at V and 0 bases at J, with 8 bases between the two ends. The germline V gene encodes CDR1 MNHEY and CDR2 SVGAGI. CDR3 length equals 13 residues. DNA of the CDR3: TGTGCCAGCAGCAGACACGTGAACACTGAAGCTTTCTTT. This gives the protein CASSRHVNTEAFF.

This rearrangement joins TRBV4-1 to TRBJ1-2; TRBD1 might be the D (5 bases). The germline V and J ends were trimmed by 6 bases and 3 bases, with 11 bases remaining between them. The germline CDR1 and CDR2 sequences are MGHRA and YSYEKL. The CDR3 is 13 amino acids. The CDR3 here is CASRPGPDYGYTF. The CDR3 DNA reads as TGCGCCAGCAGGCCAGGGCCCGACTATGGCTACACCTTC.

CDR3 sequence reads: CASSPRSSGANVLTF. The CDR3 coding sequence is TGTGCCAGCAGCCCGAGGAGTTCTGGGGCCAACGTCCTGACTTTC. V is TRBV27 and J is TRBJ2-6; D unclear. Trimming took 6 bases from V and 1 from J, leaving 10 bases between them. Germline values: CDR1 MNHEY, CDR2 SMNVEV (reference sequence). This CDR3 contains 15 residues.

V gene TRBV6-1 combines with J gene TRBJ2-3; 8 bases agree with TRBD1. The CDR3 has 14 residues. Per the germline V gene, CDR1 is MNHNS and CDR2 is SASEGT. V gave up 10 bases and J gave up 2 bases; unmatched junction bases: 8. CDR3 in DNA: TGTGCCAATAGACAGGGGAGGATCACAGATACGCAGTATTTT. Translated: CANRQGRITDTQYF.

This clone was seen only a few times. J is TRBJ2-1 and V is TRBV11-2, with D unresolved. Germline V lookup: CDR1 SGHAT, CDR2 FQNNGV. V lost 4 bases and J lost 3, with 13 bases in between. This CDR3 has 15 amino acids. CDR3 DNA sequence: TGTGCCAGCAGCTCCCCCCATGGTCGCTACAATGAGCAGTTCTTC. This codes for CASSSPHGRYNEQFF.

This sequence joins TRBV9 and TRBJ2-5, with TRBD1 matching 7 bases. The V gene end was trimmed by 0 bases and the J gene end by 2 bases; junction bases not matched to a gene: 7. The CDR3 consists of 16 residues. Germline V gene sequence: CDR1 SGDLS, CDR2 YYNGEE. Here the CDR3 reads CASSVARDSGQETQYF. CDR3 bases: TGTGCCAGCAGCGTAGCCCGGGACAGTGGACAAGAGACCCAGTACTTC. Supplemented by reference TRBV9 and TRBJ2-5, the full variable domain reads DSGVTQTPKHLITATGQRVTLRCSPRSGDLSVYWYQQSLDQGLQFLIQYYNGEERAKGNILERFSAQQFPDLHSELNLSSLELGDSALYFCASSVARDSGQETQYFGPGTRLLVL.

The CDR3 bases are TGTGCCAGCAGTACCGACCGGACAGCAAGAAACACCATATATTTT. This translates into CASSTDRTARNTIYF. The chain carries TRBV6-1 and TRBJ1-3; weak D call: TRBD1 (6 bases). This CDR3 is 15 amino acids long. Germline V lookup: CDR1 MNHNS, CDR2 SASEGT. V lost 5 bases and J 5 bases, leaving 16 bases between the germline ends.

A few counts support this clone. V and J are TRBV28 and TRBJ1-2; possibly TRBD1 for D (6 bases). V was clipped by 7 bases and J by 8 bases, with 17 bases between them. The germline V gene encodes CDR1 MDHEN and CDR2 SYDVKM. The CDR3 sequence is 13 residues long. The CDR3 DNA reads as TGTGCCAGCACTTCCTGGACAGTTACCGGCTACACCTTC. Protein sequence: CASTSWTVTGYTF.

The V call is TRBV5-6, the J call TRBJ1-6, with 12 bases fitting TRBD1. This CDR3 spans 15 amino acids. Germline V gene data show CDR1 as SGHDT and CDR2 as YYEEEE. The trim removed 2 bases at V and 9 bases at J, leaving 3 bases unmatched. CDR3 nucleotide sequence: TGTGCCAGCAGCTTCGGGACAGGGGGCCTTTCACCCCTCCACTTT. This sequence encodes CASSFGTGGLSPLHF.

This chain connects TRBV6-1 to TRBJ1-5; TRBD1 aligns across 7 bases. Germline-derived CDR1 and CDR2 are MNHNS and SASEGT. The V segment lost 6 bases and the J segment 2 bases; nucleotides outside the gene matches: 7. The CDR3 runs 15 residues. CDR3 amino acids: CASSADRARNQPQHF. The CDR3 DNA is TGTGCCAGCAGCGCAGACAGGGCCCGCAATCAGCCCCAGCATTTT.

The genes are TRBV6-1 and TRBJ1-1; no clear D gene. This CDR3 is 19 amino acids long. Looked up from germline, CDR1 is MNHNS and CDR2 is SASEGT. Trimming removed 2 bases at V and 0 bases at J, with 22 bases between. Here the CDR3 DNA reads TGTGCCAGCAGTGAAATAGGGAGAGGGTTTCTATGGATGAACACTGAAGCTTTCTTT. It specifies CASSEIGRGFLWMNTEAFF.

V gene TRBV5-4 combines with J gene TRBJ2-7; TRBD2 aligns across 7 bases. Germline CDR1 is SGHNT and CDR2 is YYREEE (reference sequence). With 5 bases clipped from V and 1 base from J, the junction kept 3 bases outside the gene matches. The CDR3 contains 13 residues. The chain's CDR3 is CASRSAGSYEQYF. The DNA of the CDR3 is TGTGCCAGCAGGTCAGCGGGGTCCTACGAGCAGTACTTC. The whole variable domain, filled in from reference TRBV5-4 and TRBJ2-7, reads ETGVTQSPTHLIKTRGQQVTLRCSSQSGHNTVSWYQQALGQGPQFIFQYYREEENGRGNFPPRFSGLQFPNYSSELNVNALELDDSALYLCASRSAGSYEQYFGPGTRLTVT.

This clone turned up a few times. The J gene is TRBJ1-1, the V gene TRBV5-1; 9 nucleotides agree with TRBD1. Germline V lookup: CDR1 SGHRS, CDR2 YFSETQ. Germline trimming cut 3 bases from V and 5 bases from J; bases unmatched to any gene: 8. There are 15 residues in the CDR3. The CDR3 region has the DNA TGCGCCAGCAGCTGGCTAGGGACAGGGAAAACTGAAGCTTTCTTT. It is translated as CASSWLGTGKTEAFF.

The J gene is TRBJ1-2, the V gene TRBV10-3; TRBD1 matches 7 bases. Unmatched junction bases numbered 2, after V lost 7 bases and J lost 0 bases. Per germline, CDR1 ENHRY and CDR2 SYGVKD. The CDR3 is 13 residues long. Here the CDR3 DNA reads TGTGCCATCAAGGGACAGACTAACTATGGCTACACCTTC. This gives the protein CAIKGQTNYGYTF.

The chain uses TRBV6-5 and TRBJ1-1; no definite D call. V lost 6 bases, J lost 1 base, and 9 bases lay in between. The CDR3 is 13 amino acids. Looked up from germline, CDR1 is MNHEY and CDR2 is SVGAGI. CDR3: CASRVTQNTEAFF. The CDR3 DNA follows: TGTGCCAGCAGGGTAACACAGAACACTGAAGCTTTCTTT.